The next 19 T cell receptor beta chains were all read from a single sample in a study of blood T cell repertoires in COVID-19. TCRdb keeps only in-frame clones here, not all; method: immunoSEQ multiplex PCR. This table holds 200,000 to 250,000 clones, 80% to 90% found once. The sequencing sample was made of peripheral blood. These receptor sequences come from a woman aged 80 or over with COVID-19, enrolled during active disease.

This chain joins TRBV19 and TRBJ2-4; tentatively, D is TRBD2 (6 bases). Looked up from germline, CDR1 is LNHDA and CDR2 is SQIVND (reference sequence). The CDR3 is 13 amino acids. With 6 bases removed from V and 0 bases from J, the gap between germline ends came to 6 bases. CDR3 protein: CASRGGAKNIQYF. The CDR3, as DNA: TGTGCCAGTAGGGGGGGAGCCAAAAACATTCAGTACTTC.

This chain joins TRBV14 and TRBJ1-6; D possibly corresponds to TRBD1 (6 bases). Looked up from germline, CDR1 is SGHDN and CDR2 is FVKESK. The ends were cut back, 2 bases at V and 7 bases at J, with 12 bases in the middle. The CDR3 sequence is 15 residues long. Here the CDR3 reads CASSQYRDRNSPLHF. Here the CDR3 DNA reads TGTGCCAGCAGCCAATACAGGGATAGGAATTCACCCCTCCACTTT.

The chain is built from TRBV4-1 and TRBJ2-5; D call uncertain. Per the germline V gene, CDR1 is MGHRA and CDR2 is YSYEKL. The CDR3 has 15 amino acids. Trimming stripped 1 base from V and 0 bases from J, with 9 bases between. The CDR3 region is CASSQGQRYQETQYF. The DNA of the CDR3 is TGCGCCAGCAGCCAAGGTCAACGGTACCAAGAGACCCAGTACTTC.

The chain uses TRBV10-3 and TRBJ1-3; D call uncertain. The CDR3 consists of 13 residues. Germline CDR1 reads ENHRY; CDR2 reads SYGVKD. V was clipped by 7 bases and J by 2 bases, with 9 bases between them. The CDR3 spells CAITAEAGNTIYF. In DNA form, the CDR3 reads TGTGCCATCACAGCAGAGGCTGGAAACACCATATATTTT.

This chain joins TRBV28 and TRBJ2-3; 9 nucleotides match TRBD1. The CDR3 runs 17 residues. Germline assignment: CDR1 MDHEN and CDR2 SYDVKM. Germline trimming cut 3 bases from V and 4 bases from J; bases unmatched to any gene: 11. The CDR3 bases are TGTGCCAGCAGTTTGCCCCTAACCGGGACAGGGTCAGATACGCAGTATTTT. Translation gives CASSLPLTGTGSDTQYF.

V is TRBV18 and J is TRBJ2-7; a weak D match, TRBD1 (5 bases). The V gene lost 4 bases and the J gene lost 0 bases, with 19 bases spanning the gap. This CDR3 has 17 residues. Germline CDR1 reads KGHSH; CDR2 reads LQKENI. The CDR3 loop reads CASSQGRGGPISYEQYF. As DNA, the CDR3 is TGTGCCAGCTCACAGGGTAGGGGTGGCCCGATCTCCTACGAGCAGTACTTC.

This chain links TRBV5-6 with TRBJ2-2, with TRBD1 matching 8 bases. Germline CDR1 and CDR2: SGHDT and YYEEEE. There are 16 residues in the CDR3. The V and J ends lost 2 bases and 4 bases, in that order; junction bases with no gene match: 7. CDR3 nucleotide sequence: TGTGCCAGCAGCTTCGGACAGGGAGTGGGCACCGGGGAGCTGTTTTTT. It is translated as CASSFGQGVGTGELFF.

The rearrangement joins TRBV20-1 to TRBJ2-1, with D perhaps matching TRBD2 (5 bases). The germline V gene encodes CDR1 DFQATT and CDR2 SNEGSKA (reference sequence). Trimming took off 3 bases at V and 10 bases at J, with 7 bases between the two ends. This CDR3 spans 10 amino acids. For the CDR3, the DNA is TGCAGTGCTAGGGGAGTGGAGCAGTTCTTC. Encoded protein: CSARGVEQFF.

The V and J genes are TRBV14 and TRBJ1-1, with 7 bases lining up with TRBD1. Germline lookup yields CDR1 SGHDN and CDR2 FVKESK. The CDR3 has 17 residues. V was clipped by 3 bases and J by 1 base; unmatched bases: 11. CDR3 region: CASSHRDRDPRNTEAFF. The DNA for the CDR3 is TGTGCCAGCAGCCATAGAGACAGGGATCCTAGGAACACTGAAGCTTTCTTT.

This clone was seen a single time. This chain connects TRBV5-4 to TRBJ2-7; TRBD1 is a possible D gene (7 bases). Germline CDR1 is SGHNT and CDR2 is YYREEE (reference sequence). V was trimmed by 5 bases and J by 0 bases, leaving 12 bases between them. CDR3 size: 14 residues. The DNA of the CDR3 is TGTGCCAGCAGGGAGGGGACAGACTCCTACGAGCAGTACTTC. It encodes CASREGTDSYEQYF.

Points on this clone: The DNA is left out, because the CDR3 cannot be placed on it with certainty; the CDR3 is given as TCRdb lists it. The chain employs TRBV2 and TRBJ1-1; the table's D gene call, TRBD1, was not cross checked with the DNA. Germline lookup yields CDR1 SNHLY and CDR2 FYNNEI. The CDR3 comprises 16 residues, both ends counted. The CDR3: CASILAAGGEVTEAFF.

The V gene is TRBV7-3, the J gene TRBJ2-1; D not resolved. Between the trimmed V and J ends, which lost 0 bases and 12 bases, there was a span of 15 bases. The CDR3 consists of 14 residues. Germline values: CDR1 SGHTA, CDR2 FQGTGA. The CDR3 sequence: CASSLTSSVMRQFF. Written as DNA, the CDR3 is TGTGCCAGCAGCTTAACTTCGTCGGTGATGAGGCAGTTCTTC.

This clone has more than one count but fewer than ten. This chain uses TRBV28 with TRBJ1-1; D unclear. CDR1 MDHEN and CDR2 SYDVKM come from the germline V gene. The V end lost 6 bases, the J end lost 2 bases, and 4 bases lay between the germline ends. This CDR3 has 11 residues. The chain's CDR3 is CASSFNTEAFF. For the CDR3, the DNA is TGTGCCAGCAGCTTCAACACTGAAGCTTTCTTT.

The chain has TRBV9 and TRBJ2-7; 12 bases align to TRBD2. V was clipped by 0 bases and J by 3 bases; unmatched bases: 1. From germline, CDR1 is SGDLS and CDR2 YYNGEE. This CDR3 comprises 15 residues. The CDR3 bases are TGTGCCAGCAGCGTAGCTAGCGGGAGGGTCTACGAGCAGTACTTC. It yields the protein CASSVASGRVYEQYF. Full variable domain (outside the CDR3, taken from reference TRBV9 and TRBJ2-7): DSGVTQTPKHLITATGQRVTLRCSPRSGDLSVYWYQQSLDQGLQFLIQYYNGEERAKGNILERFSAQQFPDLHSELNLSSLELGDSALYFCASSVASGRVYEQYFGPGTRLTVT.

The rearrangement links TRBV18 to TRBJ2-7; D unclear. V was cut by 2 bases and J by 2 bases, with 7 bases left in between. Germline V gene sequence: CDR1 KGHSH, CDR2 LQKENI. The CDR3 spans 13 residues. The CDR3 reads CASSPVAPYEQYF. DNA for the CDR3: TGTGCCAGCTCACCAGTGGCCCCCTACGAGCAGTACTTC.

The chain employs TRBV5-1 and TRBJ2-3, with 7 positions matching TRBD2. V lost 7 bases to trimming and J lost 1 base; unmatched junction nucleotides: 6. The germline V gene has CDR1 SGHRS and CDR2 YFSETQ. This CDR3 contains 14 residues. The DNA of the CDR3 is TGCGCCAGCGACATGGGGGGGGGCACAGATACGCAGTATTTT. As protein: CASDMGGGTDTQYF.

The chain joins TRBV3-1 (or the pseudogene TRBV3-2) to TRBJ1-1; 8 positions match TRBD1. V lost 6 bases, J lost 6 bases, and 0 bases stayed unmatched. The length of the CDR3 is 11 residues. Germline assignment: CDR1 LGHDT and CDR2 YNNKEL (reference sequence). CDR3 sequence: CASRQGAEAFF. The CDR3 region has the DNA TGTGCCAGCAGACAGGGGGCTGAAGCTTTCTTT.

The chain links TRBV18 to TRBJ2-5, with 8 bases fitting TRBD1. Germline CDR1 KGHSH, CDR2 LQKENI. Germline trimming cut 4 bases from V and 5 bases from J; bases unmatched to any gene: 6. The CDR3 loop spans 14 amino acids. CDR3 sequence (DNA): TGTGCCAGCTCACAAGGACAGGGCTGGGAGACCCAGTACTTC. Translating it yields CASSQGQGWETQYF.

CDR3 loop: CAISVGTGGLYGYTF. The CDR3 DNA sequence: TGTGCCATCAGTGTGGGGACAGGGGGGCTCTATGGCTACACCTTC. V and J are TRBV10-3 and TRBJ1-2, with TRBD1 matching 11 bases. V was pared by 4 bases and J by 4 bases, with 5 bases of the junction left unmatched. CDR1 and CDR2 from the germline V gene are ENHRY and SYGVKD. This CDR3 is 15 amino acids long.